This T cell receptor beta chain was obtained from a study of blood T cell repertoires in COVID-19. Measured with immunoSEQ multiplex PCR; TCRdb has only the in-frame clones, and not every one. This sample has around 55,000 clones, with about nine tenths found just once. Germline V gene sequence: CDR1 MNHNY, CDR2 SVGAGI (reference sequence). After removal of 5 bases from V and 6 bases from J, the junction contained 6 bases not matched to a gene. The CDR3 spans 14 residues. Material for sequencing was peripheral blood. This chain links TRBV6-6 with TRBJ1-4, with TRBD1 matching 7 bases. This TCR came from a human donor with active COVID-19. The donor label of this sample is uncertain. CDR3 DNA sequence: TGTGCCAGCAGTCCTGGGACAGATCATGAAAAACTGTTTTTT. This encodes CASSPGTDHEKLFF.